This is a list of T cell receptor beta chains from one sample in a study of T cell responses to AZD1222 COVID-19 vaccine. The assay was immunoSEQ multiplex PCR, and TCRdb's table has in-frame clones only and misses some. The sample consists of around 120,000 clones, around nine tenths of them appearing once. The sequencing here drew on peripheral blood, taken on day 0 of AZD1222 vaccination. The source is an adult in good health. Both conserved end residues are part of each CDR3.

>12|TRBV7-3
CASSSYTGELFF
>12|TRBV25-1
CASSELYNEQFF
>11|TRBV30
CAWSVGYEQYF
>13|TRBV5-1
CASSPRTVYEQYF
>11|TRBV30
CAWSDGTSLFF
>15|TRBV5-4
CASSTRGGSSYEQYF
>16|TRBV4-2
CASSIRNRGDTGELFF
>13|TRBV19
CASEDRGLDTQYF
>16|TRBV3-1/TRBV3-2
CASSQGPLGQGERLFF
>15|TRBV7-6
CASSPGGPWDNEQFF